This T cell receptor beta chain is drawn from a study of CD4 T cells in relation to SARS-CoV-2 and coronaviruses. Assay used: immunoSEQ multiplex PCR; TCRdb lists only in-frame clones, some missing. The table shows tens of thousands of clones, with about 80% occurring only once. Germline V CDR1 and CDR2: GTSNPN, SVGIG (reference sequence). The CDR3 is 13 amino acids. The germline V and J ends were trimmed by 2 bases and 9 bases, with 11 bases remaining between them. Concerning this clone itself: Antigen: not known.

The unexposed donors gave CD4+ T cells in about 2010-2019, prior to COVID-19. After ten to eleven days of culture, CD4+ T cells were isolated. Sequencing input: CD4+ T cells from PBMCs, cultured in vitro. The rearrangement joins TRBV30 to TRBJ2-6; no definite D call. This receptor was obtained from a human donor in good health. The CDR3 reads CAWSFRGGNVLTF. As DNA, the CDR3 is TGTGCCTGGAGTTTCCGCGGTGGCAACGTCCTGACTTTC.